The source of this T cell receptor (beta chain) is a study of fetal regulatory T cell absence and autoimmunity. Background on the study: IPEX patients had exocrine pancreas autoimmunity without clinical diabetes.

General study points: Compared with cord blood, pancreas showed oligoclonal TCR enrichment, some clones over 95-fold.

This was a survey-level run. TCRdb keeps only in-frame clones here, not all; method: immunoSEQ multiplex PCR. Of 95,000 to 100,000 clones listed, approximately 75% are singletons. Germline assignment: CDR1 MNHNS and CDR2 SASEGT. Trimming cost V 8 bases and J 1 base, with 12 bases left between them. This CDR3 is 13 amino acids long. On this clone: The target antigen is unknown.

The chain joins TRBV6-1 to TRBJ2-7, with unresolved D. Sequenced material: pancreas tissue. This receptor was taken from a male donor with IPEX syndrome. The CDR3 sequence is CASALWQSYEQYF. The CDR3 nucleotides are TGTGCCAGCGCTCTCTGGCAGTCCTACGAGCAGTACTTC.